In this sample, the clone carrying this TCR beta chain turned up many times. The antigen is not known. The V and J ends lost 4 bases and 10 bases, in that order; junction bases with no gene match: 9. This CDR3 has 13 amino acids. The germline V gene has CDR1 ENHRY and CDR2 SYGVKD. The data stem from a study of identical twins. Study-level findings and limits: Beta out-of-frame sequences showed weaker excess sharing between twins. In zero-insertion analyses, partial confounding could arise from invariant MAIT and iNKT cells. Compared with models, monozygotic twins showed more out-of-frame TCR alpha sharing.

Each CDR3 protein gets one entry after TCRdb re-called the 5' RACE reads with MiXCR. The profile covers about 520,000 distinct CDR3 sequences, with approximately 22% appearing a single time and 0.91% taken by the ten largest. This same sample was also part of a study on T cells expressing NK-cell markers. That study adds: Dominant NKG2C+ clonotypes were found to form 1.0-7.0% of CD8+ T cells in about 6 donors.

This clonotype was obtained from a woman under 30 in good health. Sequenced: CD4+ T cells sorted from blood. The chain employs TRBV10-3 and TRBJ1-1, with 7 nucleotides matching TRBD1. This chain's CDR3 is CAISGTGTERAFF. CDR3 nucleotides: TGTGCCATCAGTGGAACCGGGACAGAAAGAGCTTTCTTT.